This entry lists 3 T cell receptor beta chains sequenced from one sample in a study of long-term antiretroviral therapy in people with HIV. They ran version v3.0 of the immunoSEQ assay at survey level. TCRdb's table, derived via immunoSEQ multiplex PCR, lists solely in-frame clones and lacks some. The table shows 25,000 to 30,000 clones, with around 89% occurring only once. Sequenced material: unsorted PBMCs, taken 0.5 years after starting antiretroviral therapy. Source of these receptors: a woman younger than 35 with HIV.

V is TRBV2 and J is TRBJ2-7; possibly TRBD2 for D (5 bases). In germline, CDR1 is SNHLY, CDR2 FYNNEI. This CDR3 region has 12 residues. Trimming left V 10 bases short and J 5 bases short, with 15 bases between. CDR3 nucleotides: TGTGCCATCAAACTAGAACCCCACGAGCAGTACTTC. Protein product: CAIKLEPHEQYF.

CDR3 loop: CASSLHRNQPQHF. DNA for the CDR3: TGTGCCAGCAGTTTACATCGCAATCAGCCCCAGCATTTT. The genes are TRBV27 and TRBJ1-5; D uncertain. CDR1 and CDR2 from the germline V gene are MNHEY and SMNVEV (reference sequence). The CDR3 contains 13 residues. The V and J ends lost 2 bases and 2 bases respectively, with 4 bases between them.

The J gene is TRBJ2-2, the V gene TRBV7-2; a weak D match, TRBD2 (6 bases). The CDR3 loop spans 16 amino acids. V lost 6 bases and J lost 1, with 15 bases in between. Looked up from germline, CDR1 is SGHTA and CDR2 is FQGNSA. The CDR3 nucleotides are TGTGCCAGCAGGGCGGGACCTTCCCGGAACACCGGGGAGCTGTTTTTT. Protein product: CASRAGPSRNTGELFF.